This T cell receptor (beta chain) is from a study of response to subunit inactivated influenza vaccine. Study-wide results and limits: Few new T cells, the authors suggested, are recruited by each seasonal influenza vaccination.

With respect to this clonotype: The antigen is unknown.

Germline CDR1 is SGHVS and CDR2 is FNYEAQ. The CDR3 sequence is 12 residues long. Trimming shortened V by 2 bases and J by 9 bases, and 8 bases separated the two germline ends. TCRdb reanalysed the RT-PCR reads using MiXCR and keeps one entry per CDR3 protein. This sample has approximately 290,000 distinct CDR3 sequences, with around 20% found just once. The V gene is TRBV7-6, the J gene TRBJ2-1; D is uncertain. This sample comprised PBMCs from blood, obtained less than 22 months after vaccination. The clonotype originates from a man aged 50-75 years who received an inactivated influenza vaccine. CDR3 bases: TGTGCCAGCAGCTTATCCGCGCGTGAGCAGTTCTTC. Amino acid sequence: CASSLSAREQFF.